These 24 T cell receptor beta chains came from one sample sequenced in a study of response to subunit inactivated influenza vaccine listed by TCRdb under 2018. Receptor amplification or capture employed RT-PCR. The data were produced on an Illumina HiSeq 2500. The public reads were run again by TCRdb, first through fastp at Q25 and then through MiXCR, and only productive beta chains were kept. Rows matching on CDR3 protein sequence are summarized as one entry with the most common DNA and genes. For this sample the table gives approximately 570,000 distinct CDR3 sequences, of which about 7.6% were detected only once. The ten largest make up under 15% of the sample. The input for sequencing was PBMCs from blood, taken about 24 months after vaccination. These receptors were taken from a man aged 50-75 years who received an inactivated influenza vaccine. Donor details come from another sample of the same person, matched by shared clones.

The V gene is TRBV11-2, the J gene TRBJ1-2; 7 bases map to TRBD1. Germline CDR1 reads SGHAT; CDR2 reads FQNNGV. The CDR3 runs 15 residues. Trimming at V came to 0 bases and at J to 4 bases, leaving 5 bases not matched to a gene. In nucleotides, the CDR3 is TGTGCCAGCAGCTTAGAGGGGACAGCGGTCTATGGCTACACCTTC. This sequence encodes CASSLEGTAVYGYTF.

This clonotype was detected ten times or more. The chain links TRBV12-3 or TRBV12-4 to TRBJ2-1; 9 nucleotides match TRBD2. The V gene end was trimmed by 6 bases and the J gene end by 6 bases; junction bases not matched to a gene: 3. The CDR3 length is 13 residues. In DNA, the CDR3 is TGTGCCAGCAGCTTGACTAGCGGCAATGAGCAGTTCTTC. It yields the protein CASSLTSGNEQFF.

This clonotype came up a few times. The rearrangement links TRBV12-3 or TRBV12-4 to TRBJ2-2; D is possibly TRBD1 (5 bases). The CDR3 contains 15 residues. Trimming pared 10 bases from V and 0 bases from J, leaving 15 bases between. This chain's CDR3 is CATIGANTNTGELFF. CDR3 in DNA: TGTGCCACCATAGGGGCAAATACGAACACCGGGGAGCTGTTTTTT.

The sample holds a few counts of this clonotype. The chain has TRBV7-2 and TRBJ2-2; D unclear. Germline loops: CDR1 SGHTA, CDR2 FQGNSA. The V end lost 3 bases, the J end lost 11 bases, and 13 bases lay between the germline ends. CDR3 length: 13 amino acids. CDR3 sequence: CASSLKIVTELFF. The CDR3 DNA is TGTGCCAGCAGCTTGAAAATCGTGACAGAGCTGTTTTTT.

CDR3 protein: CSADRQGTDTQYF. The CDR3, as DNA: TGCAGTGCTGACCGACAGGGCACAGATACGCAGTATTTT. This rearrangement joins TRBV20-1 to TRBJ2-3; weak D call: TRBD1 (6 bases). Germline V CDR1 and CDR2: DFQATT, SNEGSKA (reference sequence). V shed 5 bases and J shed 1 base, with 10 bases lying between them. The CDR3 length is 13 residues.

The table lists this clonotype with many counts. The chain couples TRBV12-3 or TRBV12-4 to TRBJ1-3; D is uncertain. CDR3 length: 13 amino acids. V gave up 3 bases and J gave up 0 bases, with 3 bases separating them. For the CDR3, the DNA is TGTGCCAGCAGTTTTAGCTCTGGAAACACCATATATTTT. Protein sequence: CASSFSSGNTIYF.

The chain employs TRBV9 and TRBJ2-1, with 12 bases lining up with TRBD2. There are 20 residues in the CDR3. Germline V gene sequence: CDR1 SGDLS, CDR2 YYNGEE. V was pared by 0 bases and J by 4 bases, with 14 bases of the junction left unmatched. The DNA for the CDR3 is TGTGCCAGCAGCGTAGGATCTCTAGCGGGGGGGCTCCCCACTTACAATGAGCAGTTCTTC. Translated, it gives CASSVGSLAGGLPTYNEQFF.

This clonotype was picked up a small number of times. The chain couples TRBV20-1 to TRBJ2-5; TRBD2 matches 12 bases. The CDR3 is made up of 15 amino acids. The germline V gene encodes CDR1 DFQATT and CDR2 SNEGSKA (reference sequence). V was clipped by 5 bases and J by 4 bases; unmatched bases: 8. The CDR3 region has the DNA TGCAGTGCTCGAGCGTCTAGCGGGAGGGCAGAGACCCAGTACTTC. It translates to CSARASSGRAETQYF.

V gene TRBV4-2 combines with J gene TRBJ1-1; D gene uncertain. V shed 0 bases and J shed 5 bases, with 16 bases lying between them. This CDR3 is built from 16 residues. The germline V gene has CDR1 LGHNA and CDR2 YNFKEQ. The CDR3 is CASSQDPVGSKTEAFF. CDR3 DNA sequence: TGTGCCAGCAGCCAAGATCCCGTGGGTTCGAAAACTGAAGCTTTCTTT.

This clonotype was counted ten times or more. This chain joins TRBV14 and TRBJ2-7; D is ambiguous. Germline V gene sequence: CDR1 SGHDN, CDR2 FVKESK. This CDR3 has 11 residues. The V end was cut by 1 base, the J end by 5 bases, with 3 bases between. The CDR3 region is CASSQGNEQYF. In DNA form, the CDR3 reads TGTGCCAGCAGCCAAGGCAACGAGCAGTACTTC.

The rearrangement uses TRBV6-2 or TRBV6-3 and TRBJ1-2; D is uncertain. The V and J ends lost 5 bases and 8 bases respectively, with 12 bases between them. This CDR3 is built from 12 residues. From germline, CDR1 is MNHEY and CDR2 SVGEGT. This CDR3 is CASSPTDEGYTF. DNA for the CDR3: TGTGCCAGCAGTCCGACGGACGAAGGCTACACCTTC.

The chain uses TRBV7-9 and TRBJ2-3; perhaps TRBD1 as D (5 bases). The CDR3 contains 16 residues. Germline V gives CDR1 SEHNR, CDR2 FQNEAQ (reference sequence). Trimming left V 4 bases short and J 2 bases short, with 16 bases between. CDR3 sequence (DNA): TGTGCCAGCAGCTCATCAGGGAATTGGCCCACAGATACGCAGTATTTT. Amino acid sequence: CASSSSGNWPTDTQYF.

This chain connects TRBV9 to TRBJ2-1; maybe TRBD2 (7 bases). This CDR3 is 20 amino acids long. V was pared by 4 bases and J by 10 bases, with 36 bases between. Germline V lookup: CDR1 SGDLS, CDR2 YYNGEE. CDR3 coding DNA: TGTGCCAGCAGCCCCAGGGGAGGGGGGATTGGTAGTCCACAATTCAGCGAGCAGTTCTTC. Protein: CASSPRGGGIGSPQFSEQFF.

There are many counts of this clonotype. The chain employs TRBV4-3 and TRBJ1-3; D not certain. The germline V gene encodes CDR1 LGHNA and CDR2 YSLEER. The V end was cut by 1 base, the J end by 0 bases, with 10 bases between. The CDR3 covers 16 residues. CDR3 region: CASSQGLTSSGNTIYF. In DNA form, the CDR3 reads TGCGCCAGCAGCCAAGGGTTGACGAGCTCTGGAAACACCATATATTTT.

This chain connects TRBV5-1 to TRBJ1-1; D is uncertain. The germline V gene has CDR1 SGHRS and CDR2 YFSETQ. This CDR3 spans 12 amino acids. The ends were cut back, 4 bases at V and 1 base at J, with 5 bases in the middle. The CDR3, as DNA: TGCGCCAGCAGCGGCACGAACACTGAAGCTTTCTTT. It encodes CASSGTNTEAFF.

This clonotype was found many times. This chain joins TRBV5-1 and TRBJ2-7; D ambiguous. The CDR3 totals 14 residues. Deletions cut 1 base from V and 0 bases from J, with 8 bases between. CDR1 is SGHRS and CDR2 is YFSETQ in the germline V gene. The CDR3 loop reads CASSLPSDSYEQYF. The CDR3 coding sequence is TGCGCCAGCAGCTTGCCGTCGGACTCCTACGAGCAGTACTTC.

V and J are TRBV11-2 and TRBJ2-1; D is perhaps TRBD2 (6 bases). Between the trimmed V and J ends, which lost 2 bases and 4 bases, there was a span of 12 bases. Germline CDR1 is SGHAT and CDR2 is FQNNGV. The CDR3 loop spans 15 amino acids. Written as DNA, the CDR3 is TGTGCCAGCAGCTTATCACCGGGAGTTTACAATGAGCAGTTCTTC. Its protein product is CASSLSPGVYNEQFF.

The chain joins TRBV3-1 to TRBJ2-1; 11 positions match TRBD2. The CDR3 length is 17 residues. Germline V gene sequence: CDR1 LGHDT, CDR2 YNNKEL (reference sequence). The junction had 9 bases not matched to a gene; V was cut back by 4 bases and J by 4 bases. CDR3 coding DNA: TGTGCCAGCAGCCCAGATCGTAGCGGGAGGGCGTACAATGAGCAGTTCTTC. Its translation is CASSPDRSGRAYNEQFF.

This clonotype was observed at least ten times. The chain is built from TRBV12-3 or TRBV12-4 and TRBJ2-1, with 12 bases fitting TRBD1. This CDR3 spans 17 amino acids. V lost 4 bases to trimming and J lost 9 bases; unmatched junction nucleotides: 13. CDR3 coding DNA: TGTGCCAGCAGTTCCGGGACAGGGGGCTTTAGTAGTCGTGAGCAGTTCTTC. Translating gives CASSSGTGGFSSREQFF.

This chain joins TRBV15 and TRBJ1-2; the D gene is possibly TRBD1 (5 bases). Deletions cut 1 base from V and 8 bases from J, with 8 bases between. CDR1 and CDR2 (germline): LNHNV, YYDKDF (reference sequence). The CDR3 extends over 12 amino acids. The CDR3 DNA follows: TGTGCCACCAGCAGAGGGAAGGGGGGCTACACCTTC. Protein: CATSRGKGGYTF.

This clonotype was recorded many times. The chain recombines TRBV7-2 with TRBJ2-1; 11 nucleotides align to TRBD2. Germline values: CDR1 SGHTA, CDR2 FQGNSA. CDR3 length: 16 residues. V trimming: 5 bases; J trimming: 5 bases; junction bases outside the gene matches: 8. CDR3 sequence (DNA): TGTGCCAGCAGCCCGCACGGGACTAGCGGAAACAATGAGCAGTTCTTC. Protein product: CASSPHGTSGNNEQFF.

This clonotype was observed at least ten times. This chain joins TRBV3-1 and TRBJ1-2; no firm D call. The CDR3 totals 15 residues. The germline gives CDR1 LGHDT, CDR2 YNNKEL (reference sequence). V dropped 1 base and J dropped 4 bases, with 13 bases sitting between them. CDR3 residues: CASSQARRTAYGYTF. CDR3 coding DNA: TGTGCCAGCAGCCAAGCGAGGAGGACTGCCTATGGCTACACCTTC.

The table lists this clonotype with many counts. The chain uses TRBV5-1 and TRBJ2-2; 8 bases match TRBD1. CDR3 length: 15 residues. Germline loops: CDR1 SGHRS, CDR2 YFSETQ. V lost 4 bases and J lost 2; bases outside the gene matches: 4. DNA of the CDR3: TGCGCCAGCAGCAAGGACAGGGTCAACACCGGGGAGCTGTTTTTT. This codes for CASSKDRVNTGELFF.

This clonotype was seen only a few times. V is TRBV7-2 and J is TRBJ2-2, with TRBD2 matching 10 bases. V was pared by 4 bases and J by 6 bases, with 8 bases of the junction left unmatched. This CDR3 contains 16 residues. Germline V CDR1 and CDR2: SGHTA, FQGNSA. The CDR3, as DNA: TGTGCCAGCAGCTCGCTGAGCGGGGGGGCCGCCGGGGAGCTGTTTTTT. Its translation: CASSSLSGGAAGELFF.